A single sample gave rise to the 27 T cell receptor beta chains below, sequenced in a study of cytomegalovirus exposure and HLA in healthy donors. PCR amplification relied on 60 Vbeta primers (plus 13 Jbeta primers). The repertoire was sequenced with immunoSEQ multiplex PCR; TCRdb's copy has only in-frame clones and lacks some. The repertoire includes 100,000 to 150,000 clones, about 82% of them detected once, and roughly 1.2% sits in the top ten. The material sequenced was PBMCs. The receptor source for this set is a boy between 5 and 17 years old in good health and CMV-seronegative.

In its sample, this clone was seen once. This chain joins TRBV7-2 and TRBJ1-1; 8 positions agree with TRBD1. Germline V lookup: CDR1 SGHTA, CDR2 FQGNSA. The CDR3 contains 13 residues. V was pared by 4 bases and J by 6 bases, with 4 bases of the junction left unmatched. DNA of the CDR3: TGTGCCAGCAGCTGGACAGGGCAAGCTGAAGCTTTCTTT. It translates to CASSWTGQAEAFF. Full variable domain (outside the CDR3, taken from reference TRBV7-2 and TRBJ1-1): GAGVSQSPSNKVTEKGKDVELRCDPISGHTALYWYRQSLGQGLEFLIYFQGNSAPDKSGLPSDRFSAERTGGSVSTLTIQRTQQEDSAVYLCASSWTGQAEAFFGQGTRLTVV.

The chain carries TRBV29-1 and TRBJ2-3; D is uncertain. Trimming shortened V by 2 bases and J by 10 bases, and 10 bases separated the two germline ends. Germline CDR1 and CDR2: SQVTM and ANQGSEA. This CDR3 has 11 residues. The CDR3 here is CSVEREPPQYF. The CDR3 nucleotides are TGCAGCGTTGAAAGAGAGCCCCCGCAGTATTTT.

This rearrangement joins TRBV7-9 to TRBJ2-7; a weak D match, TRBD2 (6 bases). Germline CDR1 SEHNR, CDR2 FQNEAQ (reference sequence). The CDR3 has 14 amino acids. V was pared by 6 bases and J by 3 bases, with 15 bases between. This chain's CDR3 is CASRTGTGSYEQYF. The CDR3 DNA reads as TGTGCCAGCAGAACCGGGACTGGGAGCTACGAGCAGTACTTC.

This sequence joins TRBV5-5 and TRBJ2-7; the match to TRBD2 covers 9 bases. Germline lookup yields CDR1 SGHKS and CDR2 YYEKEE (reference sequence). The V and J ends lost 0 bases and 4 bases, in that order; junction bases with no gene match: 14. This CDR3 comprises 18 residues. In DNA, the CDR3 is TGTGCCAGCAGCTTGGGACTAGCGGCCACCTTGACTGCTTACGAGCAGTACTTC. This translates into CASSLGLAATLTAYEQYF.

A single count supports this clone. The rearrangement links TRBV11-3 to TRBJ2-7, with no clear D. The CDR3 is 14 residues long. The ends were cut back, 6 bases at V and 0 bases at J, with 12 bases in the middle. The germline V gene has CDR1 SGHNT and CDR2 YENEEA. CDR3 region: CASRPSRSSYEQYF. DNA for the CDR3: TGTGCCAGCAGACCCTCGAGGAGCTCCTACGAGCAGTACTTC.

The CDR3 nucleotides read TGTGCCAGTAGTATCCGGGGTAGCGGATATGAGCAGTTCTTC. It encodes CASSIRGSGYEQFF. V usage is TRBV19 and J usage is TRBJ2-1; D possibly corresponds to TRBD2 (6 bases). Trimming took 3 bases from V and 8 from J, leaving 14 bases between them. The CDR3 is made up of 14 amino acids. Per the germline V gene, CDR1 is LNHDA and CDR2 is SQIVND (reference sequence).

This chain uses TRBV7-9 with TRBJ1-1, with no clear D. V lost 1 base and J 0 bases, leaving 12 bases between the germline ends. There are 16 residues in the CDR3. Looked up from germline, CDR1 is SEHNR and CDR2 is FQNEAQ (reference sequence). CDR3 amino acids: CASSLDGISMNTEAFF. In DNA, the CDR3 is TGTGCCAGCAGCTTAGACGGGATCTCCATGAACACTGAAGCTTTCTTT.

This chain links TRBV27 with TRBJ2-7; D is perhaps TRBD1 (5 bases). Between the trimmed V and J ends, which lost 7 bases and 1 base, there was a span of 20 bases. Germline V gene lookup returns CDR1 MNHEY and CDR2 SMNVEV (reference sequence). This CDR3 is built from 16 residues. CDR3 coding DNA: TGTGCCAGCAAAGGGGAATGGGCAGGCCTATCCTACGAGCAGTACTTC. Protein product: CASKGEWAGLSYEQYF.

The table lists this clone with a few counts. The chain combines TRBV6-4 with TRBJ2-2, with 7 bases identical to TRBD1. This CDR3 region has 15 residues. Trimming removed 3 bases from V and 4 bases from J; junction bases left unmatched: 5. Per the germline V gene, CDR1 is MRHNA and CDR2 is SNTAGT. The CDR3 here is CASSEAAGGTGELFF. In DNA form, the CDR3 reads TGTGCCAGCAGTGAGGCGGCAGGGGGCACCGGGGAGCTGTTTTTT.

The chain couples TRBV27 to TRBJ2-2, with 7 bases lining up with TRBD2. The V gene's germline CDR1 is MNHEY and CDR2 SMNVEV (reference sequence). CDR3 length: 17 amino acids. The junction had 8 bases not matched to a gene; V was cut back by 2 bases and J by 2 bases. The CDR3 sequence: CASSLPEASGNTGELFF. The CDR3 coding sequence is TGTGCCAGCAGTTTACCCGAGGCTAGCGGAAACACCGGGGAGCTGTTTTTT.

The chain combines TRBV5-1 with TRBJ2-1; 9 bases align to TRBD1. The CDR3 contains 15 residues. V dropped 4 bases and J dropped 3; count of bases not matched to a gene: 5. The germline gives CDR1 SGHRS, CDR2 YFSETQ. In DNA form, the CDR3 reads TGCGCCAGCAGCCCCGGACAGGGGCACTACAATGAGCAGTTCTTC. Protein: CASSPGQGHYNEQFF.

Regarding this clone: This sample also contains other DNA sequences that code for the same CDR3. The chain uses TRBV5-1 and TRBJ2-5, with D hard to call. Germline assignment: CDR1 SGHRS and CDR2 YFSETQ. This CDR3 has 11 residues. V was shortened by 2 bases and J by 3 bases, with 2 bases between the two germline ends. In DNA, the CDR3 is TGCGCCAGCAGCTTCAAAGAGACCCAGTACTTC. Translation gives CASSFKETQYF.

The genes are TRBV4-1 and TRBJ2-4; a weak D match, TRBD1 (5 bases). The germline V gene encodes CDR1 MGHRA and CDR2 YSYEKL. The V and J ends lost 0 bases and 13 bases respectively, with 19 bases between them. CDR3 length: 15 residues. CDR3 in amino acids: CASSQDPGPSGAQYF. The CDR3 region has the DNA TGCGCCAGCAGCCAAGATCCAGGGCCCAGTGGCGCCCAGTACTTC.

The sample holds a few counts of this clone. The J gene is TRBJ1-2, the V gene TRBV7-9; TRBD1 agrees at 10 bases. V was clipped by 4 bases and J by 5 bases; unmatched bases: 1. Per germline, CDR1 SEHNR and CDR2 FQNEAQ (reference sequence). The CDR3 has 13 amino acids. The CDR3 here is CASSSGQGYGYTF. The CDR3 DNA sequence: TGTGCCAGCAGCTCGGGACAGGGGTATGGCTACACCTTC.

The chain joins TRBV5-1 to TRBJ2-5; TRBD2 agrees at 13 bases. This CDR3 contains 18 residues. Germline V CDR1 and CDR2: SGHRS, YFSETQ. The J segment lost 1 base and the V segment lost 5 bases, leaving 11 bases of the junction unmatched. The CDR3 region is CASSSTSGRVLAQETQYF. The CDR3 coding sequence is TGCGCCAGCAGTTCTACTAGCGGGAGGGTCCTCGCCCAAGAGACCCAGTACTTC.

In DNA, the CDR3 is TGTGCCAGTAGCGTGGACAGGGGAGACTATGGCTACACCTTC. Residues: CASSVDRGDYGYTF. The rearrangement links TRBV19 to TRBJ1-2, with 9 bases aligning to TRBD1. The J segment lost 3 bases and the V segment lost 6 bases, leaving 5 bases of the junction unmatched. This CDR3 comprises 14 residues. Looked up from germline, CDR1 is LNHDA and CDR2 is SQIVND (reference sequence).

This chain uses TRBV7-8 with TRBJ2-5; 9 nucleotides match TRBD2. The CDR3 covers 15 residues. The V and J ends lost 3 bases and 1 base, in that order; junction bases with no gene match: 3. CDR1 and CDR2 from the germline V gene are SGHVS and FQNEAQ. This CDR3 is CASSFRAGGQETQYF. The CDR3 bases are TGTGCCAGCAGCTTCCGAGCGGGAGGCCAAGAGACCCAGTACTTC.

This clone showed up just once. The CDR3 region has the DNA TGTGCCAGCAGCCCCAGGACAGACGGCTCCTACGAGCAGTACTTC. Translating it yields CASSPRTDGSYEQYF. V usage is TRBV9 and J usage is TRBJ2-7, with D tentatively TRBD1 (6 bases). Germline V CDR1 and CDR2: SGDLS, YYNGEE. The CDR3 consists of 15 residues. Trimming cost V 4 bases and J 0 bases, with 14 bases left between them.

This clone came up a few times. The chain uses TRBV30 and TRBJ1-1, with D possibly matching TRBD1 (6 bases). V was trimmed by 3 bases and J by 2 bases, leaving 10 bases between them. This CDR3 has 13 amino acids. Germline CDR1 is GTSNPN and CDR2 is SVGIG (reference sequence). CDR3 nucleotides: TGTGCCTGGAGCCTACAGGGAAACACTGAAGCTTTCTTT. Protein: CAWSLQGNTEAFF.

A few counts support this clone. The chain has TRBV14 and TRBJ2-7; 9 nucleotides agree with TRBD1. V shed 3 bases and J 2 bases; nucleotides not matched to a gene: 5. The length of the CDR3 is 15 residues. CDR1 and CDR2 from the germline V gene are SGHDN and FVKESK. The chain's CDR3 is CASSQGQGVPYEQYF. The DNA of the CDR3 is TGTGCCAGCAGCCAGGGACAGGGCGTTCCCTACGAGCAGTACTTC.

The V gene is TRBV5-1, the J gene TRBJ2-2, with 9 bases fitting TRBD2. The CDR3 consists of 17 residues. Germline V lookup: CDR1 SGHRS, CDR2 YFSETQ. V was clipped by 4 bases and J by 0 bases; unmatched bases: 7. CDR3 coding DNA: TGCGCCAGCAGCCGTGGACTAGCGCCAACGAACACCGGGGAGCTGTTTTTT. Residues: CASSRGLAPTNTGELFF.

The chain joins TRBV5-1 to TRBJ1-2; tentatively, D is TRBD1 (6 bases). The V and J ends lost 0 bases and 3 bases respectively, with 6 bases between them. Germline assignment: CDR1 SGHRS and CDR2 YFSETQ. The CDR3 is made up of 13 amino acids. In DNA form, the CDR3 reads TGCGCCAGCAGCTTGGCAGGGGACTATGGCTACACCTTC. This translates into CASSLAGDYGYTF. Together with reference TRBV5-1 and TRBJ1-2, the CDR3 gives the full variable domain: KAGVTQTPRYLIKTRGQQVTLSCSPISGHRSVSWYQQTPGQGLQFLFEYFSETQRNKGNFPGRFSGRQFSNSRSEMNVSTLELGDSALYLCASSLAGDYGYTFGSGTRLTVV.

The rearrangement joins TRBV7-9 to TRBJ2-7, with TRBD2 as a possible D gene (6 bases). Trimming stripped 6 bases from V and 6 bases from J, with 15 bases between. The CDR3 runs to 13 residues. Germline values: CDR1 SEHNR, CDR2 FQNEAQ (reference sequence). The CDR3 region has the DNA TGTGCCAGCAGGTCGGGGGAGTCAGTCGAGCAGTACTTC. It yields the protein CASRSGESVEQYF.

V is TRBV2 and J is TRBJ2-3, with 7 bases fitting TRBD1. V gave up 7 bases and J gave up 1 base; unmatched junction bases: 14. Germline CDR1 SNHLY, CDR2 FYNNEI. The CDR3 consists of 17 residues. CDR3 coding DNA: TGTGCCAGCACCCCCCACGGCCAGGGGGTACGCACAGATACGCAGTATTTT. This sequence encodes CASTPHGQGVRTDTQYF.

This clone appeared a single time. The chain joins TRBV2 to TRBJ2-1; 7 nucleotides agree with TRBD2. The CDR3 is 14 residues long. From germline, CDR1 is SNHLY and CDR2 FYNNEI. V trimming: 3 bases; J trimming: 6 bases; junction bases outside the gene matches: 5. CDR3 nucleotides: TGTGCCAGCAGTGAGTGGGAGGGCCCCAATGAGCAGTTCTTC. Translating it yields CASSEWEGPNEQFF.

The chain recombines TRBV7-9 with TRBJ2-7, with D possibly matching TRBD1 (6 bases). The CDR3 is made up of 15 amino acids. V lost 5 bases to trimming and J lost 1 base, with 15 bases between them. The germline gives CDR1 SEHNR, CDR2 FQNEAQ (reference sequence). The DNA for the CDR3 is TGTGCCAGCAGCCCAGGGGCGGGTCTGTCCTACGAGCAGTACTTC. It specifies CASSPGAGLSYEQYF.

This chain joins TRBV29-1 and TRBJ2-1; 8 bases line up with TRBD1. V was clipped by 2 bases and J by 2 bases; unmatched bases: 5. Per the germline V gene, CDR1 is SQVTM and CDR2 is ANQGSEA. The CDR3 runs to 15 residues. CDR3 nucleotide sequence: TGCAGCGTTGAACACTCAGGGGGCGCCTACAATGAGCAGTTCTTC. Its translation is CSVEHSGGAYNEQFF.